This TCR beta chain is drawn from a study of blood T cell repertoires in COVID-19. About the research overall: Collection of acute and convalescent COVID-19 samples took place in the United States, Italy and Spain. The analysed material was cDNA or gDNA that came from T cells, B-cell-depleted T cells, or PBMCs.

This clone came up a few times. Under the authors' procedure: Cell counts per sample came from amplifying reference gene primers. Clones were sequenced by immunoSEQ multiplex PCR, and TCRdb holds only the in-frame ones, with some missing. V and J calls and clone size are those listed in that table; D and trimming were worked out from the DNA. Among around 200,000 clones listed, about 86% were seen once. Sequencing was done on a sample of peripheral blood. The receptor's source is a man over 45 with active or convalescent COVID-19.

Here the CDR3 DNA reads TGCGCCAGCAGCCCGACAGGGGGGGGCGCAGATCAGCCCCAGCATTTT. Translated, it gives CASSPTGGGADQPQHF. The chain uses TRBV5-1 and TRBJ1-5; 9 bases are a match to TRBD1. This CDR3 is 16 amino acids long. Germline CDR1 reads SGHRS; CDR2 reads YFSETQ. Germline trimming cut 4 bases from V and 5 bases from J; bases unmatched to any gene: 10.